The clone carrying this T cell receptor beta chain was counted between two and nine times. The CDR3 loop spans 16 amino acids. Germline loops: CDR1 MNHEY, CDR2 SVGEGT. V gave up 5 bases and J gave up 2 bases; unmatched junction bases: 8. Separate cDNA molecules each had unique molecular identifiers attached to them. Via MiXCR, TCRdb re-called the 5' RACE reads, giving one row per CDR3 protein. The table has about 30,000 distinct CDR3 sequences, over 4.5% seen once. These data are taken from a study of early T cells in non-severe SARS-CoV-2 infection. In the study overall: Unpaired chains resulted from sequencing bulk RNA of unsorted whole blood.

Sample: whole blood, taken at baseline. The J gene is TRBJ2-2, the V gene TRBV6-2 or TRBV6-3; TRBD2 matches at 7 bases. This TCR was recovered from an adult who was a healthcare worker with PCR-confirmed SARS-CoV-2 infection or an uninfected control (not recorded which). CDR3 coding DNA: TGTGCCAGCAGTCCCCGCGGGAGCCGAAACACCGGGGAGCTGTTTTTT. Amino acids: CASSPRGSRNTGELFF.